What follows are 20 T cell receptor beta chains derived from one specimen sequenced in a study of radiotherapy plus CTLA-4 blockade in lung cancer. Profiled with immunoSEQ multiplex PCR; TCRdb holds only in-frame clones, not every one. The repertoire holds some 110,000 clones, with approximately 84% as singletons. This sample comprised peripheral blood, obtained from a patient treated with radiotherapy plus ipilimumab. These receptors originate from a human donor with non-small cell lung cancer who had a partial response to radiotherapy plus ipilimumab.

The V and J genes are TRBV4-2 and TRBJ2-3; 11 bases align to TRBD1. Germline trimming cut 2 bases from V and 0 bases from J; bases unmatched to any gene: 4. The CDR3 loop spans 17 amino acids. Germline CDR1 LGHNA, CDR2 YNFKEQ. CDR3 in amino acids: CASSQQRTGGSTDTQYF. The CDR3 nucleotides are TGTGCCAGCAGCCAACAACGGACAGGGGGCAGCACAGATACGCAGTATTTT.

The CDR3 here is CASSPGTSHGYNEQFF. In nucleotides, the CDR3 is TGCGCCAGCAGCCCCGGGACTAGTCATGGATACAATGAGCAGTTCTTC. The chain recombines TRBV5-1 with TRBJ2-1; TRBD2 matches at 8 bases. The CDR3 is 16 residues long. In germline, CDR1 is SGHRS, CDR2 YFSETQ. V lost 4 bases, J lost 4 bases, and 10 bases stayed unmatched.

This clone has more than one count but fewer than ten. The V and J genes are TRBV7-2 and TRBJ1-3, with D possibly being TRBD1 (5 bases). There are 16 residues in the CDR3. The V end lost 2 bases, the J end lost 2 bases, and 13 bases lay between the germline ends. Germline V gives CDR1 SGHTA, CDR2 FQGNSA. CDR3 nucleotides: TGTGCCAGCAGCTTACACGGGGGACGAACTGGAAACACCATATATTTT. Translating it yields CASSLHGGRTGNTIYF.

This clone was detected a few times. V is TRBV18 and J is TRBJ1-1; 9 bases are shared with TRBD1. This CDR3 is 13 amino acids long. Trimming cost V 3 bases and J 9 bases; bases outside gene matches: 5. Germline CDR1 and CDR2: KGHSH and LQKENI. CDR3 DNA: TGTGCCAGCTCACCGGGACAGGGACTGAAAGCTTTCTTT. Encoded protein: CASSPGQGLKAFF.

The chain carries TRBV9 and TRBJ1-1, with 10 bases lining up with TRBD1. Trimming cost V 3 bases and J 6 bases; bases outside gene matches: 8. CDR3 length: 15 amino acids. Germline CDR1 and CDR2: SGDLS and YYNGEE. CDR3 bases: TGTGCCAGCAGCGGGCGACAGGGGGCGCGTCCTGAAGCTTTCTTT. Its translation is CASSGRQGARPEAFF.

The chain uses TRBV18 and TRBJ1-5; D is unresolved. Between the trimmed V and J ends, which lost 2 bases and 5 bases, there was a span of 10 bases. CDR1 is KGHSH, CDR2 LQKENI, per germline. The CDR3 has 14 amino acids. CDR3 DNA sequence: TGTGCCAGCTCACCAGCCGGGAGTGATCAGCCCCAGCATTTT. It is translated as CASSPAGSDQPQHF. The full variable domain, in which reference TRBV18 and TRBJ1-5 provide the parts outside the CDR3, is NAGVMQNPRHLVRRRGQEARLRCSPMKGHSHVYWYRQLPEEGLKFMVYLQKENIIDESGMPKERFSAEFPKEGPSILRIQQVVRGDSAAYFCASSPAGSDQPQHFGDGTRLSIL.

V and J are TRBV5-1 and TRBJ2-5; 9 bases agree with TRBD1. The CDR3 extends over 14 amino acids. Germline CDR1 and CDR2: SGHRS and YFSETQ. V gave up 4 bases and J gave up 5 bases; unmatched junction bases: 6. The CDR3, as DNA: TGCGCCAGCAGCCAACAGGGGGCAGGGGAGACCCAGTACTTC. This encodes CASSQQGAGETQYF.

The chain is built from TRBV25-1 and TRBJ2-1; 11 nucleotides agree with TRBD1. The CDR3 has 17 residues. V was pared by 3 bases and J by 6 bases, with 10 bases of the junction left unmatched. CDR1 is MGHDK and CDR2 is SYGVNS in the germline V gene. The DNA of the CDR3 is TGTGCCAGCAGTGATTCCGGGACAGGGGGTCTCCGCAATGAGCAGTTCTTC. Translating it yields CASSDSGTGGLRNEQFF. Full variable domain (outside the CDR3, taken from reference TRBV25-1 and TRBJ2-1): EADIYQTPRYLVIGTGKKITLECSQTMGHDKMYWYQQDPGMELHLIHYSYGVNSTEKGDLSSESTVSRIRTEHFPLTLESARPSHTSQYLCASSDSGTGGLRNEQFFGPGTRLTVL.

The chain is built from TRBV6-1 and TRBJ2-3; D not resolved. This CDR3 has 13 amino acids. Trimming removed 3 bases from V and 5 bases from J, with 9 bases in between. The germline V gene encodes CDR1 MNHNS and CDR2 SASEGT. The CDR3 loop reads CASSEIAVDTQYF. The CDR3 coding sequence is TGTGCCAGCAGTGAGATAGCCGTAGATACGCAGTATTTT.

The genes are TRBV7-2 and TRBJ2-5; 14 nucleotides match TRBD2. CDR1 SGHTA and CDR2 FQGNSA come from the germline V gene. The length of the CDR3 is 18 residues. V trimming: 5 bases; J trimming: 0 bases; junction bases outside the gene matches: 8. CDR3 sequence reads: CASSPGLAGAGYQETQYF. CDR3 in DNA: TGTGCCAGCAGCCCGGGACTAGCGGGAGCGGGGTACCAAGAGACCCAGTACTTC.

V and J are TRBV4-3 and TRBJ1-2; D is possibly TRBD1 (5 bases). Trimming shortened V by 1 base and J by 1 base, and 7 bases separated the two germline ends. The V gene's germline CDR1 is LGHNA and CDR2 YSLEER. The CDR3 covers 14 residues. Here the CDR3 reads CASSQGGGNYGYTF. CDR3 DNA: TGCGCCAGCAGCCAAGGCGGGGGTAACTATGGCTACACCTTC.

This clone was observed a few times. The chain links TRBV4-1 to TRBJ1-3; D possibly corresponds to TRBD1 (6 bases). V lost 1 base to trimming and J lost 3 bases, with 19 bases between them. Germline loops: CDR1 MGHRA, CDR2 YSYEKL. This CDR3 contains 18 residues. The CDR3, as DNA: TGCGCCAGCAGCCAAGGTTTGGTCTGGTCGGACAGTGGAAACACCATATATTTT. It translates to CASSQGLVWSDSGNTIYF.

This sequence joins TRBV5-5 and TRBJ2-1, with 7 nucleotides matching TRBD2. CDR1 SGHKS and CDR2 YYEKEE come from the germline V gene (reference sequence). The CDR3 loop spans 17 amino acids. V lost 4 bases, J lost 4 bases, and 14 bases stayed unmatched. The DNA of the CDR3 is TGTGCCAGCAGCCCTAAAGGCGTGCGGGAGAGTTACAATGAGCAGTTCTTC. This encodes CASSPKGVRESYNEQFF. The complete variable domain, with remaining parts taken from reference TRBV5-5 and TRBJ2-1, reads DAGVTQSPTHLIKTRGQQVTLRCSPISGHKSVSWYQQVLGQGPQFIFQYYEKEERGRGNFPDRFSARQFPNYSSELNVNALLLGDSALYLCASSPKGVRESYNEQFFGPGTRLTVL.

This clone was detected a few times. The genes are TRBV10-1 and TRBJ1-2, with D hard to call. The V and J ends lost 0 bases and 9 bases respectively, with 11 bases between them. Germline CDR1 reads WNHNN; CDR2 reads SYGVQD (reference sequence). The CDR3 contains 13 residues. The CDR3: CASSESSGLSYTF. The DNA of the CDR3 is TGCGCCAGCAGTGAGTCTTCAGGATTGAGCTACACCTTC.

CDR3 region: CASSQGRDTEAFF. CDR3 sequence (DNA): TGCGCCAGCAGCCAGGGCAGGGACACTGAAGCTTTCTTT. The gene calls are TRBV4-1 and TRBJ1-1, with a weak D call TRBD1 (5 bases). The length of the CDR3 is 13 residues. V dropped 3 bases and J dropped 3 bases, with 8 bases sitting between them. Per germline, CDR1 MGHRA and CDR2 YSYEKL.

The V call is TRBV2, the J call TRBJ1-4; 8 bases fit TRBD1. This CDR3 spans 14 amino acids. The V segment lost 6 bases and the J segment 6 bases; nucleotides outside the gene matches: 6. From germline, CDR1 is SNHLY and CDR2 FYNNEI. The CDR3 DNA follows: TGTGCCAGCAGAGATAGGACAGGGTATGAAAAACTGTTTTTT. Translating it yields CASRDRTGYEKLFF. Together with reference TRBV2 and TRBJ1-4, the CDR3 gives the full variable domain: EPEVTQTPSHQVTQMGQEVILRCVPISNHLYFYWYRQILGQKVEFLVSFYNNEISEKSEIFDDQFSVERPDGSNFTLKIRSTKLEDSAMYFCASRDRTGYEKLFFGSGTQLSVL.

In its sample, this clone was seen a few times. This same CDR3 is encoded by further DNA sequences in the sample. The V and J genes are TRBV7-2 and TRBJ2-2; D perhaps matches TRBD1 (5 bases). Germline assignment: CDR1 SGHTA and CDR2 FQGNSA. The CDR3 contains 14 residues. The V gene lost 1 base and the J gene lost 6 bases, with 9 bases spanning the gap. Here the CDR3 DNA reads TGTGCCAGCAGCTTAGGGGGCAGCGCCGGGGAGCTGTTTTTT. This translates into CASSLGGSAGELFF. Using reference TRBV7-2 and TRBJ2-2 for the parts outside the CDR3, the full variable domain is GAGVSQSPSNKVTEKGKDVELRCDPISGHTALYWYRQSLGQGLEFLIYFQGNSAPDKSGLPSDRFSAERTGGSVSTLTIQRTQQEDSAVYLCASSLGGSAGELFFGEGSRLTVL.

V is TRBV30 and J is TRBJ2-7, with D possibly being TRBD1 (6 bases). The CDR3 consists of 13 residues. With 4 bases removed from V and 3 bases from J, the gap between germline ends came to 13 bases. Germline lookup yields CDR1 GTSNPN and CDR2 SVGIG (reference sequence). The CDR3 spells CAWNRARGYEQYF. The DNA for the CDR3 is TGTGCCTGGAACAGGGCCAGGGGCTACGAGCAGTACTTC.

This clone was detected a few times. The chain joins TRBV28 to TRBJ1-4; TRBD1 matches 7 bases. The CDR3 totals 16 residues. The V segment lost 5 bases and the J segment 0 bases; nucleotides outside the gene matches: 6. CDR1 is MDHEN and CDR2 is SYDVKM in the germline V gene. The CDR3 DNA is TGTGCCAGCAGTACCCTGACAGGGCCAACTAATGAAAAACTGTTTTTT. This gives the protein CASSTLTGPTNEKLFF.

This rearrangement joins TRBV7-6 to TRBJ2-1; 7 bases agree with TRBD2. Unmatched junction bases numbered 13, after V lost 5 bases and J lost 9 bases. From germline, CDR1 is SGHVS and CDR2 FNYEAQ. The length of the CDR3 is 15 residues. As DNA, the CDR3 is TGTGCCAGCAGCGGCGACGTAGCGGCGGGGGTTGAGCAGTTCTTC. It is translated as CASSGDVAAGVEQFF.